These 6 T cell receptor beta chains share one sample of origin, sequenced in a study of T cell responses to AZD1222 COVID-19 vaccine. TCRdb's copy holds only in-frame clones and misses some; the assay was immunoSEQ multiplex PCR. The table includes under 95,000 clones, roughly 88% detected once. This specimen was peripheral blood, taken 28 days after the second AZD1222 dose. These receptors came from an adult who received the AZD1222 COVID-19 vaccine.

The J gene is TRBJ2-2, the V gene TRBV19, with TRBD1 identical over 8 bases. The germline CDR1 and CDR2 sequences are LNHDA and SQIVND (reference sequence). The V gene end was trimmed by 5 bases and the J gene end by 7 bases; junction bases not matched to a gene: 12. This CDR3 spans 16 amino acids. The DNA of the CDR3 is TGTGCCAGTAGTCCCCGGGCAGGGGGCTCGAGCGGGGAGCTGTTTTTT. It translates to CASSPRAGGSSGELFF. Combining the CDR3 with reference TRBV19 and TRBJ2-2 gives the whole variable domain DGGITQSPKYLFRKEGQNVTLSCEQNLNHDAMYWYRQDPGQGLRLIYYSQIVNDFQKGDIAEGYSVSREKKESFPLTVTSAQKNPTAFYLCASSPRAGGSSGELFFGEGSRLTVL.

The chain combines TRBV28 with TRBJ1-1; no clear D gene. CDR1 is MDHEN and CDR2 is SYDVKM in the germline V gene. The CDR3 sequence is 11 residues long. The ends were cut back, 5 bases at V and 7 bases at J, with 8 bases in the middle. CDR3 bases: TGTGCCAGCAGTCCGGGCCTTGAAGCTTTCTTT. Its translation is CASSPGLEAFF.

This clone is a singleton in its sample. The chain uses TRBV25-1 and TRBJ1-2, with 9 positions matching TRBD1. In germline, CDR1 is MGHDK, CDR2 SYGVNS. The CDR3 spans 14 residues. The V gene end was trimmed by 2 bases and the J gene end by 5 bases; junction bases not matched to a gene: 3. CDR3 DNA sequence: TGTGCCAGCAGTGAAGGGACAGGGCCATATGGCTACACCTTC. Residues: CASSEGTGPYGYTF.

The chain recombines TRBV6-2 or TRBV6-3 with TRBJ2-3, with 8 bases aligning to TRBD1. The CDR3 has 13 amino acids. CDR1 and CDR2 from the germline V gene are MNHEY and SVGEGT. V was clipped by 5 bases and J by 4 bases; unmatched bases: 2. In DNA form, the CDR3 reads TGTGCCAGCAGTGGACAGGGAGCAGATACGCAGTATTTT. Protein product: CASSGQGADTQYF.

CDR3 loop: CASSSSTQETQYF. In nucleotides, the CDR3 is TGCGCCAGCAGCTCGAGCACCCAAGAGACCCAGTACTTC. The chain has TRBV5-1 and TRBJ2-5; D not certain. The V end lost 3 bases, the J end lost 1 base, and 7 bases lay between the germline ends. This CDR3 comprises 13 residues. Germline-derived CDR1 and CDR2 are SGHRS and YFSETQ.

This chain connects TRBV6-5 to TRBJ2-7; TRBD1 matches 7 bases. This CDR3 spans 14 amino acids. Trimming at V came to 7 bases and at J to 2 bases, leaving 8 bases not matched to a gene. CDR1 is MNHEY and CDR2 is SVGAGI in the germline V gene. CDR3 sequence: CASTRSGTAYEQYF. The CDR3 DNA reads as TGTGCCAGCACCCGATCCGGGACAGCCTACGAGCAGTACTTC.